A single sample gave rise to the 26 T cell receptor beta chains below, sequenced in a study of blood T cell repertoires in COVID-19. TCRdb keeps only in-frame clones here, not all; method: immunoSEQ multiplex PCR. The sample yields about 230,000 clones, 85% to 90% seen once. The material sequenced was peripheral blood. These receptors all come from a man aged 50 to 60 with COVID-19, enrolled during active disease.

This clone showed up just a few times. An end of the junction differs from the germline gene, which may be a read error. CDR3 nucleotides: TGTGCCAGCCGCCAGACAGGGGTCTCCTACGAGCAGTACTTC. This codes for CASRQTGVSYEQYF. The chain couples TRBV3-1 (or the pseudogene TRBV3-2) to TRBJ2-7; 8 nucleotides match TRBD1. CDR3 length: 14 residues. Germline lookup yields CDR1 LGHDT and CDR2 YNNKEL (reference sequence).

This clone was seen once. CDR3 coding DNA: TGTGCCAGCAGTTTATCTACCGGGGAGCTGTTTTTT. It yields the protein CASSLSTGELFF. The chain carries TRBV28 and TRBJ2-2; D gene ambiguous. Germline V lookup: CDR1 MDHEN, CDR2 SYDVKM. The V gene lost 1 base and the J gene lost 5 bases, with 2 bases spanning the gap. This CDR3 has 12 residues.

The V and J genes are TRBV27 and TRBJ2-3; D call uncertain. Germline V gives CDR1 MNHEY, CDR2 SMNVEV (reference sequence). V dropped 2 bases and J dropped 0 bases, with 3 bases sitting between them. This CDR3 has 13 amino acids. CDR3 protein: CASSLPSTDTQYF. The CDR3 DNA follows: TGTGCCAGCAGTTTACCTAGCACAGATACGCAGTATTTT.

CDR3 region: CASSEGRTGLNTEAFF. As DNA, the CDR3 is TGTGCCAGCAGTGAAGGCCGGACAGGCTTGAACACTGAAGCTTTCTTT. The chain employs TRBV2 and TRBJ1-1, with TRBD1 matching 7 bases. The germline V gene encodes CDR1 SNHLY and CDR2 FYNNEI. The J segment lost 0 bases and the V segment lost 1 base, leaving 5 bases of the junction unmatched. This CDR3 comprises 16 residues.

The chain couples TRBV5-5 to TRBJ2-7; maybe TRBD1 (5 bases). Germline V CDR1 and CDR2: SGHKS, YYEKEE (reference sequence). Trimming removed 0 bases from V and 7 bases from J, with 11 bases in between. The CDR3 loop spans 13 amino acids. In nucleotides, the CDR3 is TGTGCCAGCAGCTTGGTTCAGGGCCCTGAGCAGTACTTC. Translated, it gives CASSLVQGPEQYF.

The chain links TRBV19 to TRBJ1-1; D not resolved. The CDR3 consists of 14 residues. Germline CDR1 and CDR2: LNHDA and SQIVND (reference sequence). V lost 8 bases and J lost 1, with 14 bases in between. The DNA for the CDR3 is TGTGCCAGTGGGCCCTGGCGGGGGAACACTGAAGCTTTCTTT. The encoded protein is CASGPWRGNTEAFF.

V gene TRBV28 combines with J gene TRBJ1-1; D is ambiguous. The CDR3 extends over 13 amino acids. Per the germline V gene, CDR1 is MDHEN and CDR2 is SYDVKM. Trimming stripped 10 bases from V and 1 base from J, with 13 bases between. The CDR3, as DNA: TGTGCCACCTTGGAGGCAGCGAACACTGAAGCTTTCTTT. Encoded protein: CATLEAANTEAFF.

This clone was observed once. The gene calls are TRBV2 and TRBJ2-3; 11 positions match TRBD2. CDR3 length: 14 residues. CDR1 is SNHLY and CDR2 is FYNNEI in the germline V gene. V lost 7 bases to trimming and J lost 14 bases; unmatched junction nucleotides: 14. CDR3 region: CASKGTSGSAAPYF. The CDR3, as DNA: TGTGCCAGCAAAGGTACTAGCGGGAGTGCGGCCCCGTATTTT. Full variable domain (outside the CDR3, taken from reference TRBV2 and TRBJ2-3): EPEVTQTPSHQVTQMGQEVILRCVPISNHLYFYWYRQILGQKVEFLVSFYNNEISEKSEIFDDQFSVERPDGSNFTLKIRSTKLEDSAMYFCASKGTSGSAAPYFGPGTRLTVL.

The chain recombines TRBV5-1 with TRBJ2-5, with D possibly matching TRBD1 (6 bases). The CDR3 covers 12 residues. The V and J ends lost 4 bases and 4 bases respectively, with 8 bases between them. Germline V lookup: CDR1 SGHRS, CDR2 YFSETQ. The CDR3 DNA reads TGCGCCAGCAGCAAGGACAGAGAGACCCAGTACTTC. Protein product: CASSKDRETQYF.

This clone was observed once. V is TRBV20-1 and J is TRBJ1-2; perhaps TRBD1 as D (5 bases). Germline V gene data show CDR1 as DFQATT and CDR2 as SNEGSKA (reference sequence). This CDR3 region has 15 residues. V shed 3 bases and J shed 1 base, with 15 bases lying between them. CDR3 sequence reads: CSASLGGLGNYGYTF. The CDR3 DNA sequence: TGCAGTGCTAGTCTGGGGGGTCTAGGTAACTATGGCTACACCTTC.

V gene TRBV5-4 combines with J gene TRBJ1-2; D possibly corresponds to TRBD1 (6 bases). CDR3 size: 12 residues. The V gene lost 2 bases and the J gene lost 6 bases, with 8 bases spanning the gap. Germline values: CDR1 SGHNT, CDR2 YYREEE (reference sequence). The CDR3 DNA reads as TGTGCCAGCAGCTTCTACAGGGATGGCTACACCTTC. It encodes CASSFYRDGYTF.

CDR3 nucleotide sequence: TGTGCCAGCAGTCTCCTCATTTGGGGACAGGGGGACACTGAAGCTTTCTTT. It is translated as CASSLLIWGQGDTEAFF. The chain links TRBV28 to TRBJ1-1; 11 nucleotides line up with TRBD1. Trimming took 5 bases from V and 3 from J; bases not matched to a gene: 11. The germline V gene encodes CDR1 MDHEN and CDR2 SYDVKM. This CDR3 is 17 amino acids long.

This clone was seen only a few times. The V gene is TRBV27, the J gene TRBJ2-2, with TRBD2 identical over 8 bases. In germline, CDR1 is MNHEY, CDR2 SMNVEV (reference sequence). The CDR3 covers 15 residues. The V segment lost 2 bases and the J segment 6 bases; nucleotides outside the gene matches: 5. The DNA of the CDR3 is TGTGCCAGCAGTTTACGGGGGGGAGTTTCCGGGGAGCTGTTTTTT. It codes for CASSLRGGVSGELFF.

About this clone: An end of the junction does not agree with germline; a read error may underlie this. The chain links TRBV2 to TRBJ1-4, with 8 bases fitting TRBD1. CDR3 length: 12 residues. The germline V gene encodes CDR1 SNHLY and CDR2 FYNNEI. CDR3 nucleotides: TGTGCCAGCAGTGGGGATGGACAGGGTACAATTTTT. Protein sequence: CASSGDGQGTIF.

CDR3 loop: CAISAGTSAGEQYF. In nucleotides, the CDR3 is TGTGCCATCAGTGCCGGGACTAGCGCTGGCGAGCAGTACTTC. The chain is built from TRBV10-3 and TRBJ2-7; 10 bases are shared with TRBD2. Germline values: CDR1 ENHRY, CDR2 SYGVKD. This CDR3 is 14 amino acids long. Trimming at V came to 4 bases and at J to 6 bases, leaving 6 bases not matched to a gene.

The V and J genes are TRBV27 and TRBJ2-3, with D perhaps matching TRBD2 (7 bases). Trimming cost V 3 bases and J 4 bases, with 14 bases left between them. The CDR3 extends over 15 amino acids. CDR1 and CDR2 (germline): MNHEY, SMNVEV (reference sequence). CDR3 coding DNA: TGTGCCAGCAGTTTCCTCGGGGGGCGATCAGATACGCAGTATTTT. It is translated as CASSFLGGRSDTQYF.

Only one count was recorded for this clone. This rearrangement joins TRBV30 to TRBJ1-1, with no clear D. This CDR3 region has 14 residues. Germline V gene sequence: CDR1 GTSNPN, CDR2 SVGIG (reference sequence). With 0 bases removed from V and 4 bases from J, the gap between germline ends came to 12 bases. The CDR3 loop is CAWSVGLEGTEAFF. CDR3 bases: TGTGCCTGGAGTGTTGGTCTGGAGGGCACTGAAGCTTTCTTT.

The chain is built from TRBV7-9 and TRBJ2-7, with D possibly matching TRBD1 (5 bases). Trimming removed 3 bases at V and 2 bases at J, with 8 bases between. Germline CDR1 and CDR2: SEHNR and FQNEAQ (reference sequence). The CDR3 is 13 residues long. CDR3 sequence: CASSLATAYEQYF. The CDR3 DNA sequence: TGTGCCAGCAGCTTGGCGACAGCCTACGAGCAGTACTTC. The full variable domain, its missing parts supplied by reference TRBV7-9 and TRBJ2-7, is DTGVSQNPRHKITKRGQNVTFRCDPISEHNRLYWYRQTLGQGPEFLTYFQNEAQLEKSRLLSDRFSAERPKGSFSTLEIQRTEQGDSAMYLCASSLATAYEQYFGPGTRLTVT.

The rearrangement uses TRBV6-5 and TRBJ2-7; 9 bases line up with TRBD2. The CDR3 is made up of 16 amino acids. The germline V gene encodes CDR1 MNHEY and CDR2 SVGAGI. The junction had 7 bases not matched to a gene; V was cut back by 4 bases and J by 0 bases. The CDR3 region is CASSSRLAESSYEQYF. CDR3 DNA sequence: TGTGCCAGCAGTTCGCGACTAGCGGAGAGCTCCTACGAGCAGTACTTC.

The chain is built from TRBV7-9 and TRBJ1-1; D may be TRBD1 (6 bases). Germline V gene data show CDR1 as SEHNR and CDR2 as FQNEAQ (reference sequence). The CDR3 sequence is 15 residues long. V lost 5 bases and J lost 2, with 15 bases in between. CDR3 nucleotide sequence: TGTGCCAGCAGCCACTGGAGACAGGTAAACACTGAAGCTTTCTTT. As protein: CASSHWRQVNTEAFF.

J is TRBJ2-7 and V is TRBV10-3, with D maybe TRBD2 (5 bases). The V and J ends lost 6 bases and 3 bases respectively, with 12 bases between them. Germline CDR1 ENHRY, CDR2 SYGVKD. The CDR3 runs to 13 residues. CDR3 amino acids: CAISPGTNYEQYF. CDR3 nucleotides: TGTGCCATCAGCCCGGGAACAAACTACGAGCAGTACTTC.

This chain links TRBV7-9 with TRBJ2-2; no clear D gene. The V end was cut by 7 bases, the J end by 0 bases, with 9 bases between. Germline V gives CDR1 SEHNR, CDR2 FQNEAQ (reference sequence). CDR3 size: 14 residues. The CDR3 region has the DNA TGTGCCAGCACCAATATAGCGAACACCGGGGAGCTGTTTTTT. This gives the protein CASTNIANTGELFF. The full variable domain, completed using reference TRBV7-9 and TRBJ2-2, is DTGVSQNPRHKITKRGQNVTFRCDPISEHNRLYWYRQTLGQGPEFLTYFQNEAQLEKSRLLSDRFSAERPKGSFSTLEIQRTEQGDSAMYLCASTNIANTGELFFGEGSRLTVL.

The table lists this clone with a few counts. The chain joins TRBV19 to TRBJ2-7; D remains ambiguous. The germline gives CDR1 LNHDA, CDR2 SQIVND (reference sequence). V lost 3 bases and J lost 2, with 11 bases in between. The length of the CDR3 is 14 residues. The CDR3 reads CASSMLAPPYEQYF. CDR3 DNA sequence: TGTGCCAGTAGTATGCTCGCGCCTCCCTACGAGCAGTACTTC.

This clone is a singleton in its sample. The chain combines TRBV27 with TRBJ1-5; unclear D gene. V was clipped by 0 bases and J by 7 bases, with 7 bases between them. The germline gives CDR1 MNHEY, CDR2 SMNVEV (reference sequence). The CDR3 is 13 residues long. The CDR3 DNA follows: TGTGCCAGCAGTTTATCAGAGGGCCAGCCCCAGCATTTT. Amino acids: CASSLSEGQPQHF.

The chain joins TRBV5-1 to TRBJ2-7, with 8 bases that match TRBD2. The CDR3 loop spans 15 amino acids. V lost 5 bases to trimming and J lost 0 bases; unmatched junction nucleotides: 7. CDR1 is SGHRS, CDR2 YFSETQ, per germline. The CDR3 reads CASSPMAGGSYEQYF. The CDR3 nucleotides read TGCGCCAGCAGTCCCATGGCGGGAGGCTCCTACGAGCAGTACTTC.

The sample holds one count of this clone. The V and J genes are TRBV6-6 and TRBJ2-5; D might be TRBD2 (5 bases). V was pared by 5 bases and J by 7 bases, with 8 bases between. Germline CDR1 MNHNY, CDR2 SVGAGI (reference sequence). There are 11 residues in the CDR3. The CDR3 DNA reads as TGTGCCAGCAGTCGGGCGGGGACCCAGTACTTC. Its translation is CASSRAGTQYF.